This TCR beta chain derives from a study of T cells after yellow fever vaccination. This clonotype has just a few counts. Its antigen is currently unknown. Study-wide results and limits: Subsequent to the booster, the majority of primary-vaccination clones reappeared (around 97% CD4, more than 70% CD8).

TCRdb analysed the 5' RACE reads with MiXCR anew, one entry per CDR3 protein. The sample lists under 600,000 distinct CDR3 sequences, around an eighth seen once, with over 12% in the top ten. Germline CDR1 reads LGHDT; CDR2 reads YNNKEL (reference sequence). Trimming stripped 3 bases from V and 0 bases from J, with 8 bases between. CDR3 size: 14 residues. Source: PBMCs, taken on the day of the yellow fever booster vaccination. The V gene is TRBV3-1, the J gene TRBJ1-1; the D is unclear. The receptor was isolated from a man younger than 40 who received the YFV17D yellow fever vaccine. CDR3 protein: CASSQAGMNTEAFF. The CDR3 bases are TGTGCCAGCAGCCAGGCAGGCATGAACACTGAAGCTTTCTTT.